The T cell receptor (beta chain) described here comes from a study of blood T cell repertoires in COVID-19. Study background: In each case, the material was cDNA or gDNA derived from T cells, B-cell-depleted T cells, or PBMCs.

This table comes from immunoSEQ multiplex PCR, and its TCRdb copy is limited to in-frame clones, with some not included. The repertoire holds roughly 100,000 clones, with over 85% as singletons. CDR3 size: 16 residues. Trimming took 0 bases from V and 5 from J, leaving 15 bases between them. Per the germline V gene, CDR1 is SGHVS and CDR2 is FNYEAQ. The chain employs TRBV7-6 and TRBJ2-3, with TRBD2 as a possible D gene (5 bases). This sequence was found in a human donor with COVID-19, enrolled during active disease. The donor label of this sample is uncertain. The sequenced sample consisted of peripheral blood. Here the CDR3 DNA reads TGTGCCAGCAGCTTAGCGCATACAACCCGGGGAGATACGCAGTATTTT. Translating gives CASSLAHTTRGDTQYF.